This is a list of T cell receptor beta chains from one sample in a study of T cells after yellow fever vaccination. Using its own MiXCR run on the 5' RACE reads, TCRdb lists one record per CDR3 protein. The sample includes 28,000 or so distinct CDR3 sequences, 3.5% to 5% of them seen just once. The material sequenced was CD8+ T cells sorted from PBMCs, taken 5 days after the yellow fever booster vaccination. The source of these receptors is a man aged 25-40 years who received the YFV17D yellow fever vaccine. CDR3s include the opening cysteine and the closing phenylalanine or tryptophan. A D gene is named only where the DNA matches it firmly. The size field is filled for only some rows; it gives once, few, many or a size class.

many,TRBJ1-5,TRBV18,NA,TGTGCCAGCTCACCGAACAATCAGCCCCAGCATTTT,CASSPNNQPQHF
many,TRBJ2-1,TRBV27,TRBD2,TGTGCCAGCAGTTTGGGACTAGCAGACTACAATGAGCAGTTCTTC,CASSLGLADYNEQFF
many,TRBJ2-2,TRBV27,NA,TGTGCCAGCGGCCTGGGGGTCACCGGGGAGCTGTTTTTT,CASGLGVTGELFF
many,TRBJ2-7,TRBV19,TRBD2,TGTGCCAGTAGTATGGGCGGGAGTTCGTACGAGCAGTACTTC,CASSMGGSSYEQYF
many,TRBJ1-2,TRBV27,TRBD1,TGTGCCAGCAGTGACACAGGGGGCTATGGCTACACCTTC,CASSDTGGYGYTF
many,TRBJ2-5,TRBV20-1,NA,TGCAGTGCTAGGTCGGACAACCAAGAGACCCAGTACTTC,CSARSDNQETQYF
many,TRBJ2-1,TRBV5-1,NA,TGCGCCAGCAGCTTGGGGCGCTTGGGGGAGCAGTTCTTC,CASSLGRLGEQFF
many,TRBJ2-7,TRBV4-2,NA,TGTGCCAGCAGCCAAGAATCCGGGGGCTTCTACGAGCAGTACTTC,CASSQESGGFYEQYF
many,TRBJ2-7,TRBV7-2,NA,TGTGCCAGCGGCTTTAGAGGGACGGTCGAGCAGTACTTC,CASGFRGTVEQYF
many,TRBJ2-7,TRBV29-1,NA,TGCAGCGTTGTTACCGTCACGTCGGCTTACGAGCAGTACTTC,CSVVTVTSAYEQYF
many,TRBJ2-1,TRBV7-9,NA,TGTGCCAGCAGTTCGGACAATGAGCAGTTCTTC,CASSSDNEQFF
many,TRBJ2-7,TRBV9,TRBD2,TGTGCCAGCAGCATACTAGCGGGACCCTACGAGCAGTACTTC,CASSILAGPYEQYF
many,TRBJ2-7,TRBV27,NA,TGTGCCAGCAGTTCGGCCGGGACGGGATTGGACGAGCAGTACTTC,CASSSAGTGLDEQYF
many,TRBJ1-2,TRBV29-1,NA,TGCAGCGGGTTCGACCCGACAGGACGGAACTATGGCTACACCTTC,CSGFDPTGRNYGYTF
many,TRBJ2-2,TRBV4-3,TRBD1,TGCGCCAGCAGCCTCGGACAGGGGGCTTTGGCCGGGGAGCTGTTTTTT,CASSLGQGALAGELFF
NA,TRBJ2-5,TRBV3-2,NA,TGTGCCACCAGCCAAGAGGGGACAGGGTACGAGACCCAGTACTTC,CATSQEGTGYETQYF
once,TRBJ1-1,TRBV20-1,NA,TGCAGTGCTAGAGATGGTTCGGGACGAGAAGCTTTCTTT,CSARDGSGREAFF
many,TRBJ2-3,TRBV9,NA,TGTGCCAGCAGCGTAGGGGATACGCAGTATTTT,CASSVGDTQYF
few,TRBJ2-1,TRBV27,NA,TGTGCCAGCAGTTGGGGGGCTGGGGACAATGAGCAGTTCTTC,CASSWGAGDNEQFF
many,TRBJ2-3,TRBV4-3,NA,TGCGCCAGCAGCCAAGATTTGGGGGATACGCAGTATTTT,CASSQDLGDTQYF
many,TRBJ2-3,TRBV19,NA,TGTGCCAGTAGTATAACCTCGGGAGATACGCAGTATTTT,CASSITSGDTQYF
many,TRBJ2-7,TRBV20-1,NA,TGCAGTGCTAGAGATCCGTCCCGCTCCTACGAGCAGTACTTC,CSARDPSRSYEQYF
many,TRBJ2-3,TRBV4-3,NA,TGCGCCAGCAGCCAGGGGGAAGATACGCAGTATTTT,CASSQGEDTQYF
NA,TRBJ2-3,TRBV20-1,NA,TGCAGTGCTAGGGGAGTAGGACTTACTGAGGTCACAGATACGCAGTATTTT,CSARGVGLTEVTDTQYF
many,TRBJ2-6,TRBV10-3,NA,TGTGCCATCAGTGAGCCACAAAACTCTGGGGCCAACGTCCTGACTTTC,CAISEPQNSGANVLTF
many,TRBJ2-7,TRBV12-3/TRBV12-4,NA,TGTGCCAGCAGTTTAGTCAACGAGCAGTACTTC,CASSLVNEQYF
many,TRBJ2-2,TRBV12-3/TRBV12-4,NA,TGTGCCAGCAGCCATGGGACTCACACCGGGGAGCTGTTTTTT,CASSHGTHTGELFF
many,TRBJ2-2,TRBV12-3/TRBV12-4,TRBD2,TGTGCCAGGGGACTAGATACCGGGGAGCTGTTTTTT,CARGLDTGELFF
many,TRBJ2-1,TRBV5-1,TRBD2,TGCGCCAGCAGCTTGGAGGCTAGCGGGATTACCTACAATGAGCAGTTCTTC,CASSLEASGITYNEQFF
many,TRBJ2-7,TRBV7-6,NA,TGTGCCAGCAGCCCGCCTGGGAGCGAAACCTACGAGCAGTACTTC,CASSPPGSETYEQYF
many,TRBJ2-7,TRBV6-5,TRBD1,TGTGCCAGCAGTTGGGGGACAGGGACCTACGAGCAGTACTTC,CASSWGTGTYEQYF
many,TRBJ2-3,TRBV7-8,TRBD2,TGTGCCAGCAGCATAACTAGCGGAGGCACAGATACGCAGTATTTT,CASSITSGGTDTQYF
many,TRBJ2-1,TRBV4-3,NA,TGCGCCAGCAGCCAAGTGCCGACAGGCTCCTACAATGAGCAGTTCTTC,CASSQVPTGSYNEQFF
many,TRBJ2-2,TRBV3-1,NA,TGTGCCAGCAGCCGCCCCTCAGGGGAGCTGTTTTTT,CASSRPSGELFF
many,TRBJ2-5,TRBV7-9,NA,TGTGCCAGCAGCCGGACGATATACCAAGAGACCCAGTACTTC,CASSRTIYQETQYF